This TCR beta chain was profiled in a study of blood T cell repertoires in COVID-19. Whole-study context: Researchers got acute and convalescent COVID-19 samples from the United States, Italy and Spain. PBMCs, B-cell-depleted T cells, or T cells were the source of the cDNA or gDNA that made up the material.

Germline CDR1 and CDR2: MNHGY and SVAAGI. The CDR3 consists of 14 residues. V lost 11 bases to trimming and J lost 2 bases; unmatched junction nucleotides: 8. Here immunoSEQ multiplex PCR was the method, and the copy in TCRdb shows in-frame clones only, minus some. The data contain 200,000 to 250,000 clones, roughly 88% of them singletons. The V and J genes are TRBV6-9 and TRBJ2-7, with 11 bases matching TRBD2. The sequencing input was PBMCs or T cells enriched from blood (not recorded which). This sequence was found in a woman in her forties or fifties with acute COVID-19. The CDR3 nucleotides read TGTGCCCCCCCTGGGACTAGCGGACCCTACGAGCAGTACTTC. Translation: CAPPGTSGPYEQYF.